This is a list of T cell receptor beta chains from one sample in a study of blood T cells in healthy people across ages. TCRdb re-analysed the 5' RACE reads in MiXCR, keeping a single row per CDR3 protein. The data contain approximately 810,000 distinct CDR3 sequences, 36% of them singletons. The sample consisted of blood. All receptors come from a man between 18 and 29 years old in good health. Both conserved end residues are trimmed from each CDR3.

J: TRBJ1-2
V: TRBV27
CDR3: ASSLSWGRSYGYT

J: TRBJ2-1
V: TRBV28
CDR3: ASSSFRGLNEQF

J: .
V: TRBV20-1
CDR3: SALTATFNEQY

J: TRBJ2-3
V: TRBV14
CDR3: ASSHYDSSSTDTQY

J: TRBJ2-5
V: TRBV24-1
CDR3: ATSAGLSYQETQY

J: TRBJ2-7
V: TRBV5-1
CDR3: ASYPDRTLSEQY

J: TRBJ1-1
V: TRBV4-3
CDR3: ASSQDGGTRAF

J: TRBJ1-2
V: TRBV2
CDR3: ASSAADAAGYT

J: TRBJ1-1
V: TRBV7-9
CDR3: ASSPAYTEAF

J: TRBJ1-1
V: TRBV20-1
CDR3: SADDTGTGMTEAF

J: TRBJ2-7
V: TRBV7-6
CDR3: ASSPRDRDSYEQY

J: TRBJ2-5
V: TRBV7-3
CDR3: ASSLQSPGYQETQY

J: TRBJ1-5
V: TRBV7-2
CDR3: ASSFMAPHGNQPQH

J: TRBJ2-7
V: TRBV4-1
CDR3: ASSQASLGLYEQY

J: TRBJ1-1
V: TRBV12-3/TRBV12-4
CDR3: ASSPPRGHTEAF

J: TRBJ2-7
V: TRBV5-1
CDR3: ASSPFTGGPSYEQY

J: TRBJ2-1
V: TRBV3-1
CDR3: ASSQAHNEQF

J: TRBJ1-5
V: TRBV20-1
CDR3: SAKRRISNQPQH

J: TRBJ2-3
V: TRBV7-9
CDR3: ASSLWDYPRLTDTQY

J: TRBJ2-5
V: TRBV3-1
CDR3: ASSLRTTLQY

J: TRBJ2-3
V: TRBV20-1
CDR3: SAESRDEADTQY

J: TRBJ2-2
V: TRBV11-3
CDR3: ASSSHRVTGELF

J: TRBJ2-3
V: TRBV9
CDR3: ASSPSGGAPGTQY

J: .
V: TRBV12-3/TRBV12-4
CDR3: ASSPGLAGPHNEQY

J: TRBJ2-1
V: TRBV3-1
CDR3: ASSQVDPQRGPYNEQF

J: TRBJ2-4
V: TRBV6-2/TRBV6-3
CDR3: ASRSEGVAKNIQY

J: TRBJ2-7
V: TRBV4-2
CDR3: ASSQDPGTPYEQY

J: TRBJ1-2
V: TRBV12-3/TRBV12-4
CDR3: ASSRRGIGYGYT

J: TRBJ1-1
V: TRBV5-5
CDR3: ASSWAGGRNTEAF

J: TRBJ1-1
V: TRBV7-9
CDR3: ASSPYGTTDTEAF

J: TRBJ2-5
V: TRBV7-2
CDR3: ASSPGLAGGPDQETQY

J: TRBJ1-2
V: TRBV7-2
CDR3: ASSSGQGGGNYRGYT

J: TRBJ1-1
V: TRBV12-3/TRBV12-4
CDR3: ASTPLAPAVGAF

J: TRBJ2-2
V: TRBV20-1
CDR3: SPPHLGQGATGELF

J: TRBJ1-5
V: TRBV6-2/TRBV6-3
CDR3: ASSSRTATKAQH

J: TRBJ2-2
V: TRBV5-1
CDR3: ASSLEGHGYTGELF

J: TRBJ2-3
V: TRBV9
CDR3: ASSPGTSGGVADTQY

J: TRBJ2-1
V: TRBV5-6
CDR3: ASSFRQGAPNEQF

J: .
V: TRBV11-3
CDR3: ASSLGRFGGEQY

J: TRBJ2-3
V: TRBV25-1
CDR3: ASSEWRGGRGSDTQY

J: TRBJ2-3
V: TRBV9
CDR3: ASSATSGVSSVTQY

J: TRBJ1-4
V: TRBV15
CDR3: ATSGGTATNEKLF

J: TRBJ2-5
V: TRBV6-6
CDR3: ASSYQLRETQY

J: TRBJ2-1
V: TRBV20-1
CDR3: SAREEGTFNEQF

J: TRBJ2-3
V: TRBV21-1
CDR3: ASSKAGRWKGDTQY

J: TRBJ2-7
V: TRBV6-6
CDR3: ASALSGPYEQY

J: TRBJ1-1
V: TRBV5-1
CDR3: ASSLGSRAHEAF

J: TRBJ2-1
V: TRBV29-1
CDR3: SVAAGGGLF

J: TRBJ2-3
V: TRBV7-2
CDR3: ASSLGAGGADTQY

J: TRBJ1-5
V: TRBV12-3/TRBV12-4
CDR3: ASSFEEGSNQPQH

J: TRBJ1-2
V: TRBV20-1
CDR3: SARSRSPYGYT

J: TRBJ2-7
V: TRBV12-5
CDR3: ASGLGTGGREQY

J: TRBJ1-2
V: TRBV20-1
CDR3: SAGPRGGRAGYT

J: .
V: TRBV28
CDR3: ASSANRAIRETQY

J: TRBJ1-1
V: TRBV12-3/TRBV12-4
CDR3: ASSPPGGTNTEAF

J: TRBJ2-1
V: TRBV12-3/TRBV12-4
CDR3: ASSLGRQGEKF

J: .
V: TRBV20-1
CDR3: SARGINQETQF

J: TRBJ2-7
V: TRBV20-1
CDR3: SARPAGQGYEQY

J: TRBJ2-7
V: TRBV5-1
CDR3: ASSKDSYDEQY